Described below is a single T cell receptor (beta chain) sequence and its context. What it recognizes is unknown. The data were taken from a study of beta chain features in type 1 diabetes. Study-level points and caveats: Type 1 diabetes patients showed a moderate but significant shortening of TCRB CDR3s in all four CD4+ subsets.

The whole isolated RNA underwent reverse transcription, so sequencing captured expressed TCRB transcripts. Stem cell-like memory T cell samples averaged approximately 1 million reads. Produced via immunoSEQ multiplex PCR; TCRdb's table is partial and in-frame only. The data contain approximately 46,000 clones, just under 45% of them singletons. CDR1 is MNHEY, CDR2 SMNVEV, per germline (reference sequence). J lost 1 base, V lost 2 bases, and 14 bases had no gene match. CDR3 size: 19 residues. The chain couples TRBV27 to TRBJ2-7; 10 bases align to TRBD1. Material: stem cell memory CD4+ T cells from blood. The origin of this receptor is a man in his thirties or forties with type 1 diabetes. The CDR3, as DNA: TGTGCCAGCAGTTTACAATACTACTACGGACAGGGGGGGTCCTACGAGCAGTACTTC. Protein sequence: CASSLQYYYGQGGSYEQYF.